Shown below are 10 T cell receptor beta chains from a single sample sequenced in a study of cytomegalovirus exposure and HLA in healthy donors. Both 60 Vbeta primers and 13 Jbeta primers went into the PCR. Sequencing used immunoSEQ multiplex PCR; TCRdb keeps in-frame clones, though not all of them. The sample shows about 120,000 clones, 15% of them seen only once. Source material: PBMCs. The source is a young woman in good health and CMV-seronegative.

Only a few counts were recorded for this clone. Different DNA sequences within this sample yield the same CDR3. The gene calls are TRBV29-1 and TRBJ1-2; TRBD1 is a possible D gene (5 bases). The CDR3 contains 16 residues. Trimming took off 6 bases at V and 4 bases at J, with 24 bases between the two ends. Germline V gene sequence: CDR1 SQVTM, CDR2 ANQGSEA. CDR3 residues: CSVKYRPAISGYGYTF. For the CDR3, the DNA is TGCAGCGTCAAGTACAGGCCAGCCATAAGTGGCTATGGCTACACCTTC. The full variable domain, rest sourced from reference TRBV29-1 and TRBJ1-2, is SAVISQKPSRDICQRGTSLTIQCQVDSQVTMMFWYRQQPGQSLTLIATANQGSEATYESGFVIDKFPISRPNLTFSTLTVSNMSPEDSSIYLCSVKYRPAISGYGYTFGSGTRLTVV.

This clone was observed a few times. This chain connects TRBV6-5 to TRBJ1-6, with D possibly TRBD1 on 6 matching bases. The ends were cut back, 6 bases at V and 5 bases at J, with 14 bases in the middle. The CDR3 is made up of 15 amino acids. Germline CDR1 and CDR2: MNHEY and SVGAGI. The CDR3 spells CASRETGIHNSPLHF. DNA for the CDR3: TGTGCCAGCAGAGAAACAGGGATCCATAATTCACCCCTCCACTTT.

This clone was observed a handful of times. CDR3: CASSGGYGYTF. The CDR3 DNA reads as TGTGCCAGCAGCGGCGGCTATGGCTACACCTTC. This chain uses TRBV9 with TRBJ1-2; D uncertain. This CDR3 region has 11 residues. Germline V CDR1 and CDR2: SGDLS, YYNGEE. Trimming shortened V by 3 bases and J by 4 bases, and 4 bases separated the two germline ends. Looking up the rest from reference TRBV9 and TRBJ1-2 gives the full variable domain: DSGVTQTPKHLITATGQRVTLRCSPRSGDLSVYWYQQSLDQGLQFLIQYYNGEERAKGNILERFSAQQFPDLHSELNLSSLELGDSALYFCASSGGYGYTFGSGTRLTVV.

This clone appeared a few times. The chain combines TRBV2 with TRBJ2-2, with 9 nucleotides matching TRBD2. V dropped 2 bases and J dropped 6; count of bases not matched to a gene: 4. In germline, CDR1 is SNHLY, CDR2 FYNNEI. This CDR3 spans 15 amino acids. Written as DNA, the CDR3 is TGTGCCAGCAGTGAACTTGCGGGAGGGCCCGGGGAGCTGTTTTTT. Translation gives CASSELAGGPGELFF.

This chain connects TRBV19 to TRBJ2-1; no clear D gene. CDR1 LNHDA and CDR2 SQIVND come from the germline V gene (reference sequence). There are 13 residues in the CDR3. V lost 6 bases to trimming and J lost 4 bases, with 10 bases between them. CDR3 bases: TGTGCCAGTAGCGATCGAGCTTACAATGAGCAGTTCTTC. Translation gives CASSDRAYNEQFF. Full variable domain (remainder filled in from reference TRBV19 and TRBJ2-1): DGGITQSPKYLFRKEGQNVTLSCEQNLNHDAMYWYRQDPGQGLRLIYYSQIVNDFQKGDIAEGYSVSREKKESFPLTVTSAQKNPTAFYLCASSDRAYNEQFFGPGTRLTVL.

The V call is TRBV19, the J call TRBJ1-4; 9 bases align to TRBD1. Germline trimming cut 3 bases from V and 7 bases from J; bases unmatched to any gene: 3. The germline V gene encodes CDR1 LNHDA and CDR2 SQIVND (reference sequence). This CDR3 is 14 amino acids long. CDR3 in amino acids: CASSIWGQGEKLFF. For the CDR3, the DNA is TGTGCCAGTAGTATTTGGGGACAGGGTGAAAAACTGTTTTTT.

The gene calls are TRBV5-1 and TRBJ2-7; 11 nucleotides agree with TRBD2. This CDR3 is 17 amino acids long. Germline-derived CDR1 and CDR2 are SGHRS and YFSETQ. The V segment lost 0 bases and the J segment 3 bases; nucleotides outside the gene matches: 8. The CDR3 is CASSLETSGDPYYEQYF. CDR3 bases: TGCGCCAGCAGCTTGGAGACTAGCGGGGACCCCTACTACGAGCAGTACTTC.

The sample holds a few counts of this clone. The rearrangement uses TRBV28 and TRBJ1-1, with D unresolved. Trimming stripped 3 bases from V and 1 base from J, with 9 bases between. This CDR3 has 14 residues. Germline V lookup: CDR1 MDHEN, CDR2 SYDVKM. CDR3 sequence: CASSLGSWNTEAFF. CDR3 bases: TGTGCCAGCAGTTTGGGGAGTTGGAACACTGAAGCTTTCTTT. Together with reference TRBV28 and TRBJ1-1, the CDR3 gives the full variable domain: DVKVTQSSRYLVKRTGEKVFLECVQDMDHENMFWYRQDPGLGLRLIYFSYDVKMKEKGDIPEGYSVSREKKERFSLILESASTNQTSMYLCASSLGSWNTEAFFGQGTRLTVV.

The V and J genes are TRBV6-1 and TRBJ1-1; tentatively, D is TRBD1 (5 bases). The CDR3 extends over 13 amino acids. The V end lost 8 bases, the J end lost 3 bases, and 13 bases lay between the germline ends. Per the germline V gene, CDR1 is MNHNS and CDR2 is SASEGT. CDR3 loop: CASRIGGDTEAFF. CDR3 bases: TGTGCCAGCCGGATTGGGGGGGACACTGAAGCTTTCTTT.

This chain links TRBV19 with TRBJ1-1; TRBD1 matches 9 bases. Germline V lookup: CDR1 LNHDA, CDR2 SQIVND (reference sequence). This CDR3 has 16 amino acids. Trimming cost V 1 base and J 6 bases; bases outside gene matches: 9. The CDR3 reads CASSIARDRAGPEAFF. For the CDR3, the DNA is TGTGCCAGTAGTATAGCTCGGGACAGGGCTGGGCCTGAAGCTTTCTTT. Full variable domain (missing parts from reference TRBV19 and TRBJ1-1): DGGITQSPKYLFRKEGQNVTLSCEQNLNHDAMYWYRQDPGQGLRLIYYSQIVNDFQKGDIAEGYSVSREKKESFPLTVTSAQKNPTAFYLCASSIARDRAGPEAFFGQGTRLTVV.